The rows below give T cell receptor beta chains drawn from one sample of a study of cytomegalovirus exposure and HLA in healthy donors. TCRdb keeps only in-frame clones here, not all; method: immunoSEQ multiplex PCR. Of fewer than 30,000 clones in the sample, 62% were seen once. Source material: PBMCs. These receptors were obtained from a male donor in good health and CMV-seropositive. The CDR3 runs from the conserved cysteine through the conserved F or W. A D gene is named only where the DNA matches it firmly. Some rows have no size entry. The others give once, few or many, or a class for an expanded clone.

V	size	D	J	CDR3	DNA
TRBV19	.	.	TRBJ1-5	CASHDSYLRNQPQHF	TGTGCCAGCCACGACAGCTACCTTCGCAATCAGCCCCAGCATTTT
TRBV7-7	few	.	TRBJ2-7	CASSSRSPGPLLYYEQYF	TGTGCCAGCAGCTCGCGGTCCCCGGGTCCCCTCCTTTACTACGAGCAGTACTTC
TRBV7-6	.	TRBD2	TRBJ2-1	CATTPPGLAGGQGEQFF	TGTGCCACTACCCCCCCGGGACTAGCGGGAGGGCAGGGTGAGCAGTTCTTC
TRBV27	few	TRBD1	TRBJ2-1	CASRGGTGYNEQFF	TGTGCCAGCAGAGGGGGGACAGGGTACAATGAGCAGTTCTTC
TRBV28	few	.	TRBJ2-3	CASSFAYSPTDTQYF	TGTGCCAGCAGTTTCGCGTACAGCCCCACAGATACGCAGTATTTT
TRBV5-1	once	.	TRBJ1-2	CASADLERGRDGYTF	TGCGCCAGCGCGGACCTGGAGAGGGGGAGGGATGGCTACACCTTC
TRBV19	.	TRBD1	TRBJ1-2	CASSQSMTGGYDGYTF	TGTGCCAGTAGTCAATCAATGACAGGGGGTTACGATGGCTACACCTTC
TRBV4-1	few	.	TRBJ1-1	CASSQGRENTEAFF	TGCGCCAGCAGCCAAGGGCGGGAGAACACTGAAGCTTTCTTT
TRBV2	.	.	TRBJ1-1	CASSKYRDSMNTEAFF	TGTGCCAGCAGTAAATACCGGGACTCTATGAACACTGAAGCTTTCTTT
TRBV9	.	.	TRBJ1-4	CASSVRGREGEKLFF	TGTGCCAGCAGCGTAAGGGGCAGGGAGGGCGAAAAACTGTTTTTT
TRBV19	once	TRBD1	TRBJ2-3	CASSMGTVADTQYF	TGTGCCAGTAGTATGGGGACAGTTGCAGATACGCAGTATTTT
TRBV30	few	TRBD2	TRBJ2-7	CAWSVRGGLREQYF	TGTGCCTGGAGTGTACGGGGAGGGCTTCGGGAGCAGTACTTC
TRBV6-5	.	TRBD2	TRBJ2-7	CASRGEGAGSYEQYF	TGTGCCAGCAGGGGGGAGGGAGCGGGATCCTACGAGCAGTACTTC
TRBV18	.	.	TRBJ1-1	CASSPPGSLNTEAFF	TGTGCCAGCTCACCACCGGGGAGCTTGAACACTGAAGCTTTCTTT
TRBV5-6	.	TRBD2	TRBJ2-7	CASSLRRAGGPRYEQYF	TGTGCCAGCAGCTTGCGTCGGGCGGGGGGGCCTCGCTACGAGCAGTACTTC
TRBV19	.	.	TRBJ1-4	CASSRQQGTATNEKLFF	TGTGCCAGTAGTAGACAACAGGGAACAGCAACTAATGAAAAACTGTTTTTT
TRBV19	.	TRBD1	TRBJ2-6	CASSRTGTGANVLTF	TGTGCCAGTAGTAGGACAGGGACAGGGGCCAACGTCCTGACTTTC
TRBV6-5	.	.	TRBJ2-3	CASPEEGTDTQYF	TGTGCCAGTCCGGAGGAGGGCACAGATACGCAGTATTTT
TRBV6-1	once	TRBD2	TRBJ2-2	CASSGTTSANTGELFF	TGTGCCAGCAGTGGTACGACTAGCGCAAACACCGGGGAGCTGTTTTTT
TRBV14	.	TRBD1	TRBJ1-1	CASSPLDRDHTEAFF	TGTGCCAGCAGCCCCCTCGACAGGGATCACACTGAAGCTTTCTTT
TRBV2	few	.	TRBJ1-2	CASRRTDLWGYTF	TGTGCCAGCAGGAGGACAGACCTTTGGGGCTACACCTTC
TRBV7-9	few	.	TRBJ1-1	CASSPAGGTEAFF	TGTGCCAGCAGTCCGGCCGGGGGGACTGAAGCTTTCTTT
TRBV2	.	TRBD1	TRBJ2-7	CASSELDRVSYEQYF	TGTGCCAGCAGTGAATTGGACAGGGTCTCCTACGAGCAGTACTTC
TRBV27	few	TRBD2	TRBJ2-7	CASSHPGTSGRSKPYEQYF	TGTGCCAGCAGCCACCCCGGGACTAGCGGGAGGAGTAAACCCTACGAGCAGTACTTC
TRBV5-1	.	.	TRBJ1-2	CASSSQTGPTIYGYTF	TGCGCCAGCAGCTCGCAAACAGGCCCCACCATCTATGGCTACACCTTC
TRBV6-1	few	.	TRBJ1-5	CASTYTEGLEPQHF	TGTGCCAGCACATACACGGAGGGGCTTGAGCCCCAGCATTTT
TRBV10-3	.	TRBD2	TRBJ2-5	CAISEGGGNQETQYF	TGTGCCATCAGTGAGGGCGGGGGGAATCAAGAGACCCAGTACTTC
TRBV29-1	.	.	TRBJ2-7	CSVAGSETYEQYF	TGCAGCGTTGCGGGGTCAGAGACCTACGAGCAGTACTTC
TRBV27	.	.	TRBJ1-1	CASSFRDSNTEAFF	TGTGCCAGCAGTTTTAGAGACTCCAACACTGAAGCTTTCTTT
TRBV28	many	.	TRBJ1-1	CASSEDPGSSAFF	TGTGCCAGCAGCGAAGACCCCGGGTCTTCAGCTTTCTTT
TRBV2	few	TRBD1	TRBJ1-6	CASRQTGGGNSPLHF	TGTGCCAGCAGACAGACAGGGGGCGGGAATTCACCCCTCCACTTT
TRBV5-1	.	TRBD2	TRBJ2-5	CASSLGGSGVRETQYF	TGCGCCAGCAGCTTGGGAGGTAGCGGGGTTAGAGAGACCCAGTACTTC
TRBV27	.	TRBD2	TRBJ2-2	CASMAPLREFTGELFF	TGTGCCAGCATGGCCCCTCTGCGGGAGTTTACCGGGGAGCTGTTTTTT
TRBV6-5	.	.	TRBJ1-2	CASSYSGLLANYGYTF	TGTGCCAGCAGTTACTCCGGACTGCTAGCTAACTATGGCTACACCTTC
TRBV20-1	.	.	TRBJ1-2	CSGAFGYTF	TGCAGTGGTGCGTTTGGCTACACCTTC
TRBV19	.	.	TRBJ1-5	CASSGRGQPQHF	TGTGCCAGTAGTGGCAGGGGTCAGCCCCAGCATTTT
TRBV7-9	once	TRBD1	TRBJ2-3	CASSSTGQGPFPSTDTQYF	TGTGCCAGCAGCTCGACCGGACAGGGGCCGTTTCCTAGCACAGATACGCAGTATTTT
TRBV5-6	medium-sized	.	TRBJ2-7	CASSDGISYEQYF	TGTGCCAGCAGCGACGGGATATCCTACGAGCAGTACTTC
TRBV6-5	few	.	TRBJ2-7	CASSEETHREQYF	TGTGCCAGCAGTGAGGAGACTCACAGGGAGCAGTACTTC
TRBV29-1	.	TRBD2	TRBJ2-3	CSVEWREQADTQYF	TGCAGCGTTGAATGGCGGGAGCAGGCAGATACGCAGTATTTT
TRBV7-9	.	TRBD2	TRBJ2-1	CASSLAGLAGGNEQFF	TGTGCCAGCAGCTTAGCGGGACTAGCGGGGGGGAATGAGCAGTTCTTC
TRBV5-7	.	.	TRBJ1-1	CASSWGGVSDTEAFF	TGTGCCAGCAGCTGGGGGGGGGTTTCGGACACTGAAGCTTTCTTT
TRBV7-9	.	TRBD1	TRBJ2-7	CASSSNRGLTYEQYF	TGTGCCAGCAGTTCGAACAGGGGGCTTACCTACGAGCAGTACTTC
TRBV30	.	.	TRBJ2-6	CAWSATVISGANVLTF	TGTGCCTGGAGTGCGACTGTTATCTCTGGGGCCAACGTCCTGACTTTC
TRBV6-4	.	TRBD1	TRBJ1-6	CASSAEGAYSPLHF	TGTGCCAGCAGTGCCGAGGGGGCTTATTCACCCCTCCACTTT
TRBV10-1	few	TRBD2	TRBJ2-1	CASSTGTSEYNEQFF	TGCGCCAGCAGTACCGGGACTAGCGAGTACAATGAGCAGTTCTTC
TRBV6-1	once	TRBD1	TRBJ2-1	CASSEEGRDRGTYNEQFF	TGTGCCAGCAGTGAAGAAGGCCGGGACAGGGGAACCTACAATGAGCAGTTCTTC
TRBV7-8	.	.	TRBJ2-4	CASSLGQLAKNIQYF	TGTGCCAGCAGCTTAGGACAGCTAGCCAAAAACATTCAGTACTTC
TRBV6-9	few	TRBD2	TRBJ2-1	CASSYAGGPYNEQFF	TGTGCCAGCAGTTATGCGGGGGGCCCCTACAATGAGCAGTTCTTC
TRBV9	.	TRBD1	TRBJ1-3	CASSTQQGNGNTIYF	TGTGCCAGCAGCACCCAACAGGGGAACGGAAACACCATATATTTT
TRBV7-9	once	.	TRBJ2-4	CASSFGGGSEAKNIQYF	TGTGCCAGCAGCTTCGGGGGCGGGAGTGAGGCCAAAAACATTCAGTACTTC
TRBV5-3	.	.	TRBJ1-5	CARSLIPGVGNQPQHF	TGTGCCAGAAGCTTGATCCCGGGGGTGGGCAATCAGCCCCAGCATTTT
TRBV7-2	.	TRBD1	TRBJ2-1	CASSFTPGQAFPSFLFF	TGTGCCAGCAGCTTTACTCCGGGACAGGCCTTTCCCAGCTTCTTGTTCTTC
TRBV27	.	TRBD2	TRBJ2-7	CASLPHILGLAGVEEQYF	TGTGCCAGCCTACCACACATCCTCGGACTAGCGGGAGTGGAGGAGCAGTACTTC
TRBV7-3	few	.	TRBJ2-5	CARGQQETQYF	TGTGCCCGAGGACAGCAAGAGACCCAGTACTTC
TRBV6-1	.	TRBD1	TRBJ1-2	CASSEPGGLRLYYGYTF	TGTGCCAGCAGTGAACCAGGGGGCCTACGCCTTTACTATGGCTACACCTTC
TRBV7-9	.	.	TRBJ2-4	CASSLTPRDTAKNIQYF	TGTGCCAGCAGCTTAACCCCCCGGGATACTGCCAAAAACATTCAGTACTTC
TRBV4-1	few	TRBD2	TRBJ2-3	CASSRQAGARTDTQYF	TGCGCCAGCAGCCGACAAGCGGGGGCCCGCACAGATACGCAGTATTTT
TRBV6-1	few	TRBD1	TRBJ2-3	CASSESTGGTDTQYF	TGTGCCAGCAGTGAATCTACAGGGGGCACAGATACGCAGTATTTT
TRBV25-1	.	TRBD1	TRBJ1-2	CASGPAGGGYGYTF	TGTGCCAGCGGCCCGGCAGGGGGCGGGTATGGCTACACCTTC